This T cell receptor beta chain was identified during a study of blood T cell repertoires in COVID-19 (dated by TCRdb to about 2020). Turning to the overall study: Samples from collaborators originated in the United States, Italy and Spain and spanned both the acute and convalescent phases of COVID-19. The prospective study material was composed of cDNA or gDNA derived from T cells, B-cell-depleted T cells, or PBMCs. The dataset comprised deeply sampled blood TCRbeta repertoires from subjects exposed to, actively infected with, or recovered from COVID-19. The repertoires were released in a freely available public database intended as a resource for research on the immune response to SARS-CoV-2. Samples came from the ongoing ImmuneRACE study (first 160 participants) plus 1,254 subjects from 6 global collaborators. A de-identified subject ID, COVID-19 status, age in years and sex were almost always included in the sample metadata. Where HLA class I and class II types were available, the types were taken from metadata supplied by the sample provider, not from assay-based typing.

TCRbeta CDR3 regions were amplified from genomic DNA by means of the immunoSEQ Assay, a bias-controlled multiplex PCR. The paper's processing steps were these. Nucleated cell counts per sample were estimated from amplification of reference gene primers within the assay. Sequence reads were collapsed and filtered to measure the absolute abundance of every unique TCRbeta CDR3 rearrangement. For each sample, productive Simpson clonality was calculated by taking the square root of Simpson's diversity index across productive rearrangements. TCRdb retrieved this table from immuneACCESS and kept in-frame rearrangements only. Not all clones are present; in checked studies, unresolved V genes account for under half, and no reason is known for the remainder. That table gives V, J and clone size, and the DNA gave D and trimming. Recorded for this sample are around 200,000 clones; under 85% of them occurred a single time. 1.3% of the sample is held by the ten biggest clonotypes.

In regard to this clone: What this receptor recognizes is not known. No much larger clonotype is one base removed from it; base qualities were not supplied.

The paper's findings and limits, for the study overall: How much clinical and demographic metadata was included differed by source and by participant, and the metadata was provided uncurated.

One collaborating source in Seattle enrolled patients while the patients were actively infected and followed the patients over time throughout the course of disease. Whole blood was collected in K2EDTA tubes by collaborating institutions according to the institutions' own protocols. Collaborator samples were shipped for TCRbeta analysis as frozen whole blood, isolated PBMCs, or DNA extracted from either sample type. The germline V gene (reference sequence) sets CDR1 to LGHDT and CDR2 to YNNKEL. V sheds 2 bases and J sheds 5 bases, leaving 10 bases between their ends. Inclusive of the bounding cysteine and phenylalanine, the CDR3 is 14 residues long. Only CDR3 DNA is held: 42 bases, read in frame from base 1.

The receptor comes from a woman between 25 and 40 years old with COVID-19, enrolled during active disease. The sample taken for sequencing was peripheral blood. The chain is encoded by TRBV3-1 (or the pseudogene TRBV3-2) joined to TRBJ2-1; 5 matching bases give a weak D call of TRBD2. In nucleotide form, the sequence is TGTGCCAGCAGCCAAAGGAGGTCCGACAATGAGCAGTTCTTC. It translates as CASSQRRSDNEQFF.